A single sample gave rise to the 15 T cell receptor beta chains below, sequenced in a study of Ad26.COV2.S vaccination and SARS-CoV-2 variants. Treatment here: some 20 received Ad26.COV2.S at low or high dose, single or two shots; several received placebo; per-sample allocation not given. Day 63 following the first vaccine or placebo injection was when the samples were taken. The table came from immunoSEQ multiplex PCR; TCRdb's copy has only in-frame clones and leaves some out. The table has some 450,000 clones, less than 95% seen once. The specimen was peripheral blood, collected in a trial of Ad26.COV2.S vaccine versus placebo. These TCRs come from a person between 18 and 65 years old who received the Ad26.COV2.S COVID-19 vaccine or a placebo.

The chain carries TRBV7-3 and TRBJ2-3; D possibly corresponds to TRBD2 (6 bases). Between the trimmed V and J ends, which lost 2 bases and 2 bases, there was a span of 14 bases. The CDR3 spans 16 residues. Germline V CDR1 and CDR2: SGHTA, FQGTGA. CDR3 DNA sequence: TGTGCCAGCAGCTTATTCGCGGGACCAAACACAGATACGCAGTATTTT. Protein product: CASSLFAGPNTDTQYF. Supplemented by reference TRBV7-3 and TRBJ2-3, the full variable domain reads GAGVSQTPSNKVTEKGKYVELRCDPISGHTALYWYRQSLGQGPEFLIYFQGTGAADDSGLPNDRFFAVRPEGSVSTLKIQRTERGDSAVYLCASSLFAGPNTDTQYFGPGTRLTVL.

V gene TRBV3-1 (or the pseudogene TRBV3-2) combines with J gene TRBJ2-7; D possibly corresponds to TRBD2 (6 bases). The CDR3 runs 15 residues. V lost 4 bases to trimming and J lost 7 bases, with 20 bases between them. Germline CDR1 reads LGHDT; CDR2 reads YNNKEL (reference sequence). The CDR3 nucleotides are TGTGCCAGCAGCCGGAACCGGGACTCACCGGGGGAGCAGTACTTC. It codes for CASSRNRDSPGEQYF.

The rearrangement joins TRBV27 to TRBJ2-7, with D tentatively TRBD1 (6 bases). The germline V gene encodes CDR1 MNHEY and CDR2 SMNVEV (reference sequence). The CDR3 runs 14 residues. Deletions cut 6 bases from V and 4 bases from J, with 16 bases between. The CDR3 is CASRDSGTHYEQYF. In DNA, the CDR3 is TGTGCCAGCAGGGATTCCGGGACACATTACGAGCAGTACTTC.

The chain has TRBV3-1 (or the pseudogene TRBV3-2) and TRBJ2-3; D is perhaps TRBD2 (5 bases). V lost 0 bases, J lost 4 bases, and 14 bases lay in between. Looked up from germline, CDR1 is LGHDT and CDR2 is YNNKEL (reference sequence). This CDR3 is 16 amino acids long. Here the CDR3 DNA reads TGTGCCAGCAGCCAAGAAGGGAGACCCCGGGCAGATACGCAGTATTTT. Translation gives CASSQEGRPRADTQYF.

The rearrangement uses TRBV12-5 and TRBJ2-2; D not resolved. Looked up from germline, CDR1 is LGHNT and CDR2 is FRNRAP. The CDR3 is 15 amino acids. The V and J ends lost 1 base and 1 base respectively, with 7 bases between them. CDR3 loop: CASGLDYENTGELFF. CDR3 coding DNA: TGTGCTAGTGGTTTGGACTACGAGAACACCGGGGAGCTGTTTTTT.

CDR3 DNA sequence: TGTGCCAGCTCACCGGCCAGGGGGCAGGATACGCAGTATTTT. Translating gives CASSPARGQDTQYF. This sequence joins TRBV18 and TRBJ2-3; 8 nucleotides agree with TRBD1. In germline, CDR1 is KGHSH, CDR2 LQKENI. V dropped 3 bases and J dropped 6; count of bases not matched to a gene: 5. This CDR3 is 14 amino acids long.

The rearrangement joins TRBV27 to TRBJ2-3; TRBD2 matches at 11 bases. The CDR3 extends over 15 amino acids. Unmatched junction bases numbered 4, after V lost 2 bases and J lost 6 bases. CDR1 is MNHEY, CDR2 SMNVEV, per germline (reference sequence). The CDR3 sequence: CASSLIAGGGDTQYF. In nucleotides, the CDR3 is TGTGCCAGCAGTTTAATAGCGGGAGGGGGCGATACGCAGTATTTT.

This chain links TRBV7-9 with TRBJ2-3; 10 bases map to TRBD1. The CDR3 totals 16 residues. J lost 2 bases, V lost 3 bases, and 5 bases had no gene match. Per germline, CDR1 SEHNR and CDR2 FQNEAQ (reference sequence). The CDR3 reads CASSFRTGGSTDTQYF. CDR3 DNA: TGTGCCAGCAGCTTCCGGACAGGGGGGTCCACAGATACGCAGTATTTT.

The chain employs TRBV3-1 (or the pseudogene TRBV3-2) and TRBJ2-2; TRBD1 matches 7 bases. V gave up 7 bases and J gave up 5 bases; unmatched junction bases: 7. This CDR3 contains 14 residues. CDR1 and CDR2 (germline): LGHDT, YNNKEL (reference sequence). The CDR3 sequence: CASTGTVGTGELFF. As DNA, the CDR3 is TGTGCCAGCACCGGGACAGTCGGGACCGGGGAGCTGTTTTTT.

The chain combines TRBV28 with TRBJ2-5; TRBD2 matches 8 bases. Per the germline V gene, CDR1 is MDHEN and CDR2 is SYDVKM. J lost 5 bases, V lost 2 bases, and 7 bases had no gene match. The CDR3 is 15 amino acids. In DNA, the CDR3 is TGTGCCAGCAGTTTACCTCCGGGAGGGGGGGAGACCCAGTACTTC. This gives the protein CASSLPPGGGETQYF.

The CDR3 region is CASSLELAPGYEQFF. CDR3 in DNA: TGTGCCAGCAGCTTAGAACTAGCGCCAGGATATGAGCAGTTCTTC. The chain couples TRBV7-2 to TRBJ2-1; 7 bases are shared with TRBD2. Germline V gene sequence: CDR1 SGHTA, CDR2 FQGNSA. There are 15 residues in the CDR3. V trimming: 1 base; J trimming: 8 bases; junction bases outside the gene matches: 8.

The V gene is TRBV4-2, the J gene TRBJ1-2, with D perhaps matching TRBD1 (6 bases). The CDR3 has 14 amino acids. Per germline, CDR1 LGHNA and CDR2 YNFKEQ. V lost 8 bases, J lost 5 bases, and 18 bases lay in between. The CDR3 loop is CASGGQPSLYGYTF. CDR3 DNA: TGTGCCAGCGGGGGGCAGCCGTCCCTTTATGGCTACACCTTC.

V usage is TRBV3-1 (or the pseudogene TRBV3-2) and J usage is TRBJ2-1; D not certain. The CDR3 consists of 16 residues. The V and J ends lost 4 bases and 2 bases respectively, with 15 bases between them. Germline assignment: CDR1 LGHDT and CDR2 YNNKEL (reference sequence). DNA for the CDR3: TGTGCCAGCAGCCCCCCCGCCACTGAGACCTACAATGAGCAGTTCTTC. Translated, it gives CASSPPATETYNEQFF.

This clone has a handful of counts. This chain uses TRBV13 with TRBJ2-2; 13 nucleotides agree with TRBD2. CDR1 PRHDT and CDR2 FYEKMQ come from the germline V gene (reference sequence). CDR3 length equals 16 residues. The J segment lost 5 bases and the V segment lost 6 bases, leaving 6 bases of the junction unmatched. CDR3 DNA sequence: TGTGCCAGCAGACTAGCGGGAGGGCCAGGAACCGGGGAGCTGTTTTTT. It encodes CASRLAGGPGTGELFF.

The rearrangement links TRBV28 to TRBJ2-1; TRBD1 matches at 11 bases. There are 15 residues in the CDR3. Per the germline V gene, CDR1 is MDHEN and CDR2 is SYDVKM. V lost 6 bases, J lost 8 bases, and 9 bases stayed unmatched. DNA of the CDR3: TGTGCCAGCAGCCAACCGGGACAGGGGGTCCATGAGCAGTTCTTC. This codes for CASSQPGQGVHEQFF.